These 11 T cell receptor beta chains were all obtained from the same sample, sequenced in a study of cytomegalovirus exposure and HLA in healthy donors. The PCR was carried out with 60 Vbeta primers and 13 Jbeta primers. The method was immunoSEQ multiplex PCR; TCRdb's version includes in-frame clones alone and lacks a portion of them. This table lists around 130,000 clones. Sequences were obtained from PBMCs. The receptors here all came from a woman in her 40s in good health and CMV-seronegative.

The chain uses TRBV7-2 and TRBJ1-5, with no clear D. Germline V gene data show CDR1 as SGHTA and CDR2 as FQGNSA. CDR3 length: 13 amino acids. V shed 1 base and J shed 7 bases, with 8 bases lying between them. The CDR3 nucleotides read TGTGCCAGCAGCTTAGTTTTCCGGCAGCCCCAGCATTTT. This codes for CASSLVFRQPQHF.

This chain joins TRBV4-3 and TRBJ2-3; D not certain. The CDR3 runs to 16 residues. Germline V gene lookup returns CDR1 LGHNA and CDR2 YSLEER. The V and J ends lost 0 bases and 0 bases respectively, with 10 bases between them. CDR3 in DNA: TGCGCCAGCAGCCAAGAACGCCGGTCTAGCACAGATACGCAGTATTTT. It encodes CASSQERRSSTDTQYF.

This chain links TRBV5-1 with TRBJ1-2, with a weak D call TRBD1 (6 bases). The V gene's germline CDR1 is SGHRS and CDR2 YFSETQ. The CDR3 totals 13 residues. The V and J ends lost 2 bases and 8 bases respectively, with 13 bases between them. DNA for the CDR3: TGCGCCAGCAGCTTCGAGGGGGAAGGAGGCTACACCTTC. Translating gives CASSFEGEGGYTF.

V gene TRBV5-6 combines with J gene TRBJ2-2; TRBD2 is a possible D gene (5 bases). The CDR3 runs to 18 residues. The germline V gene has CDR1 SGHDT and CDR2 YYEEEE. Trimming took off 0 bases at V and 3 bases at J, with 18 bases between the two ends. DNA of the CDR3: TGTGCCAGCAGCTTGGAACTAGGGCAGCCCCGCGACACCGGGGAGCTGTTTTTT. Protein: CASSLELGQPRDTGELFF.

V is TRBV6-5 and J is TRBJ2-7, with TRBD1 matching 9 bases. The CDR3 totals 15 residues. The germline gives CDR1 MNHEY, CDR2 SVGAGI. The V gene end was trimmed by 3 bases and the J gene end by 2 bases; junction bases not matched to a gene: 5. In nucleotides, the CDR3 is TGTGCCAGCAGTTATAACAGGGGGCCGGCCTACGAGCAGTACTTC. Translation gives CASSYNRGPAYEQYF.

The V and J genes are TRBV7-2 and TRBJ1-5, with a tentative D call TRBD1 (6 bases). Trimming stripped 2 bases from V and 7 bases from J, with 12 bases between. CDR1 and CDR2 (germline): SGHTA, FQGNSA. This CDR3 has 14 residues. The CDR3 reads CASSLRGGGQPQHF. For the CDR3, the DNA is TGTGCCAGCAGCTTAAGGGGGGGCGGGCAGCCCCAGCATTTT. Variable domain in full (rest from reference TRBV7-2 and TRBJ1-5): GAGVSQSPSNKVTEKGKDVELRCDPISGHTALYWYRQSLGQGLEFLIYFQGNSAPDKSGLPSDRFSAERTGGSVSTLTIQRTQQEDSAVYLCASSLRGGGQPQHFGDGTRLSIL.

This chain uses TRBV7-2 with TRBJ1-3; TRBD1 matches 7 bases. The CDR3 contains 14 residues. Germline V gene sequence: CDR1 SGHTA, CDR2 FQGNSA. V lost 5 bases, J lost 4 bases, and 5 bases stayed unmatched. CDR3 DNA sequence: TGTGCCAGCAGCCAGACAGGGCAGGGAAACACCATATATTTT. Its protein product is CASSQTGQGNTIYF. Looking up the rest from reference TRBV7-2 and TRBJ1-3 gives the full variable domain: GAGVSQSPSNKVTEKGKDVELRCDPISGHTALYWYRQSLGQGLEFLIYFQGNSAPDKSGLPSDRFSAERTGGSVSTLTIQRTQQEDSAVYLCASSQTGQGNTIYFGEGSWLTVV.

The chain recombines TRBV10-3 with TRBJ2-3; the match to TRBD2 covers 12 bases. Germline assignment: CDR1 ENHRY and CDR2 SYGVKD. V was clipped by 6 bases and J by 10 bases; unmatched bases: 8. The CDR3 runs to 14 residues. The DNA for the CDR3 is TGTGCCATCAGGTCTAGCGGGGGGGCTGTCTCGCAGTATTTT. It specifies CAIRSSGGAVSQYF.

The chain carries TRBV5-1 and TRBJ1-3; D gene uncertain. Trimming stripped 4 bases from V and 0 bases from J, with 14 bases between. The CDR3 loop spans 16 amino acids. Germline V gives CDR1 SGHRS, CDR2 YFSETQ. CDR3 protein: CASSPRAVSSGNTIYF. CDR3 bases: TGCGCCAGCAGCCCGAGGGCGGTGAGCTCTGGAAACACCATATATTTT.

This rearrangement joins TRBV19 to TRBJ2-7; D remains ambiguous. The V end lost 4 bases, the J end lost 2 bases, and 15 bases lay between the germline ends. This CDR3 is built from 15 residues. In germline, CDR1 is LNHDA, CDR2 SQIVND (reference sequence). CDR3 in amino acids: CASSRAESPTYEQYF. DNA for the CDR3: TGTGCCAGTAGTAGGGCAGAAAGTCCTACCTACGAGCAGTACTTC.

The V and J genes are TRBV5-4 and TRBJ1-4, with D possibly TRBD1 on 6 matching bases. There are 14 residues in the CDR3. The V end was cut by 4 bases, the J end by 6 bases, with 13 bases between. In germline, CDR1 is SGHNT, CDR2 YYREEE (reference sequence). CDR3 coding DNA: TGTGCCAGCAGCCCGAGGGGGACGGATGAAAAACTGTTTTTT. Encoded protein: CASSPRGTDEKLFF.